In this sample, the clone carrying this T cell receptor beta chain turned up many times. Its specificity is unknown. Combining iRepertoire HTBI primers with Arm-PCR of CDR3 regions, the authors built TCR beta libraries. TCRdb reprocessed the multiplex PCR reads via MiXCR and lists one record per CDR3 protein. The table shows under 300,000 distinct CDR3 sequences, with about 16% occurring only once. As for time point: newly diagnosed GD, antithyroid drugs for less than 3 months. Generation of the TCR library employed RNA extracted from PBMCs. The data stem from a study of regulatory T cells in long-lasting Graves disease. Turning to the study itself: Newly diagnosed Graves' patients had taken antithyroid drugs under 3 months. General observations from the study: Newly diagnosed disease favored TRBV20-1 and TRBJ2-1 over persistent disease.

CDR1 SGHTA and CDR2 FQGTGA come from the germline V gene. The V end was cut by 5 bases, the J end by 10 bases, with 17 bases between. This CDR3 contains 13 residues. The sample was peripheral blood mononuclear cells (PBMCs), taken at new diagnosis, from a patient treated with antithyroid drugs. The chain combines TRBV7-3 with TRBJ2-5, with D perhaps TRBD1 or TRBD2 (5 bases each). The clonotype comes from a female donor with Graves disease. The CDR3 DNA is TGTGCCAGCAGCAAAACCCCCGGGGCTCGCCAGTACTTC. Encoded protein: CASSKTPGARQYF.